This T cell receptor beta chain was obtained from a study of OX40 agonist ivuxolimab in advanced cancers. Study-wide context: Among those enrolled, mean age was 60 years (range roughly 23 to 85) and 82.7% were male. Partial responses occurred in Three dose-escalation patients, one with hepatocellular carcinoma and two with cutaneous melanoma. Study conclusions and caveats: Average numbers of expanded clones were greater in CD8+ T cells than in CD4+. Doses of 0.1 to 3.0 mg/kg were accompanied by clonal expansion of CD4+ and CD8+ blood T cells by week 6.

Produced via immunoSEQ multiplex PCR; TCRdb's table is partial and in-frame only. The table lists roughly 39,000 clones, approximately 90% of them singletons. Germline CDR1 SGHRS, CDR2 YFSETQ. This CDR3 has 17 amino acids. V gave up 5 bases and J gave up 4 bases; unmatched junction bases: 14. Turning to this clone: Its antigen is still unknown.

The material sequenced was CD4+ or CD8+ T cells sorted from blood, taken in a trial of the OX40 agonist ivuxolimab. The sequence derives from an adult with an advanced solid tumor such as melanoma, head and neck, liver or kidney cancer. The chain carries TRBV5-1 and TRBJ2-3; 9 nucleotides agree with TRBD2. CDR3: CASRVGGGRGSADTQYF. CDR3 nucleotide sequence: TGCGCCAGCAGGGTTGGCGGCGGGAGGGGTTCAGCAGATACGCAGTATTTT.